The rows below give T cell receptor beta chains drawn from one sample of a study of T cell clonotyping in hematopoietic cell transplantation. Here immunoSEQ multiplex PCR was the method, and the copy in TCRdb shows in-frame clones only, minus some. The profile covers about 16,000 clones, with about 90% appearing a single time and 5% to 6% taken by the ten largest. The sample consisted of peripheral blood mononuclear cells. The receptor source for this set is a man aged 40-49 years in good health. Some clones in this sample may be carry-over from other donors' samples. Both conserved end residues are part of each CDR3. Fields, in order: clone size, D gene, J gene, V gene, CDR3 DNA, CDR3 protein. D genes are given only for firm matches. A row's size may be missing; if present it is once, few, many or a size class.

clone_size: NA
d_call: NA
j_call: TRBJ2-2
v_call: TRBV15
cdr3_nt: TGTGCCACCAGCAGAGACAGGGTCGCCACCGGGGAGCTGTTTTTT
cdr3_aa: CATSRDRVATGELFF

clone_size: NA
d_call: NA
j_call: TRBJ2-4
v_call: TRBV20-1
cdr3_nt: TGCAGTGCTAGCTTCGGGCGGGCCATACTCTTC
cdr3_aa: CSASFGRAILF

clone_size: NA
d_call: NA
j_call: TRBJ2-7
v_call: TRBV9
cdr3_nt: TGTGCCAGCAGCCCGGGGACCACGACCTCCTACGAGCAGTACTTC
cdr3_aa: CASSPGTTTSYEQYF

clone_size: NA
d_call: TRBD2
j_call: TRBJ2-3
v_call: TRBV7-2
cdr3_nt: TGTGCCAGCAGCTTAATTCCGGGACTAGCGGGAGGGCGGGCGGATACGCAGTATTTT
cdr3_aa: CASSLIPGLAGGRADTQYF

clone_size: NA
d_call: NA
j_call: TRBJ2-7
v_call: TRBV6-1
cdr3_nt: TGTGCCAGCAGTGCCAGGTTTAGCTCCTACGAGCAGTACTTC
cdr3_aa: CASSARFSSYEQYF

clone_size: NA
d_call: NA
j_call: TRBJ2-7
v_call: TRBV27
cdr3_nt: TGTGCCAGCAGTGACAAGACAGGCTCCTACGAGCAGTACTTC
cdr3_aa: CASSDKTGSYEQYF

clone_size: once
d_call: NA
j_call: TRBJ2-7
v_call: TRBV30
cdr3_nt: TGTGCCTGGAGTCGGACGTACGAGCAGTACTTC
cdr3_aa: CAWSRTYEQYF

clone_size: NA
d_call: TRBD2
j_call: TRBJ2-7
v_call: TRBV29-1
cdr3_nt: TGCAGCGTTCTAGCGGGAAACTACGAGCAGTACTTC
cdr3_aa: CSVLAGNYEQYF

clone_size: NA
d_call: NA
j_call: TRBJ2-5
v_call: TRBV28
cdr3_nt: TGTGCCAGCAGCCACCCCGACCGGCAGACCCAGTACTTC
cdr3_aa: CASSHPDRQTQYF

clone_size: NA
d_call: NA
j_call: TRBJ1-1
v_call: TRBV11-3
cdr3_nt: TGTGCCAGCAGCTTGGGGGGCCCGAACACTGAAGCTTTCTTT
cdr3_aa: CASSLGGPNTEAFF

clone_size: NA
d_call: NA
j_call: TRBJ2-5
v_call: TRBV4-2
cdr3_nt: TGTGCCAGCAGCCGGAAAACCCCGGCGGCTACGAGGGAGACCCAGTACTTC
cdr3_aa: CASSRKTPAATRETQYF

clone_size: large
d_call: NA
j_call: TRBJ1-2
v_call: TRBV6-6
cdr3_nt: TGTGCCAGCACCCCGGGGTATGGCTACACCTTC
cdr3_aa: CASTPGYGYTF

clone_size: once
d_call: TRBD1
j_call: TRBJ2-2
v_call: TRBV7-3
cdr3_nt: TGTGCCAGCAGCCAGGGGGCCGGGGAGCTGTTTTTT
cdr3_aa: CASSQGAGELFF

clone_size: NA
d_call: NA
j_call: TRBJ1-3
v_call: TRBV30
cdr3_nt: TGTGCCTGGAGTGTACGTATCTCCGGAAACACCATATATTTT
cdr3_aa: CAWSVRISGNTIYF

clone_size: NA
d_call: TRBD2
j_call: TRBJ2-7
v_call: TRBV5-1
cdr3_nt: TGCGCCAGCAGCTTGGTAGCTAGCGGGAGGGACGAGCAGTACTTC
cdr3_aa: CASSLVASGRDEQYF

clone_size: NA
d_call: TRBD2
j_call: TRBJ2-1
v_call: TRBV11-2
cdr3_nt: TGTGCCAGCAGCTTCCGGATGACTAGCGGGGGGGCCCATGAGCAGTTCTTC
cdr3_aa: CASSFRMTSGGAHEQFF

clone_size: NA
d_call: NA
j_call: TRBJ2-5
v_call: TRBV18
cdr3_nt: TGTGCCAGCTCGCCCGGCCTCCAAGAGACCCAGTACTTC
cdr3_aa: CASSPGLQETQYF

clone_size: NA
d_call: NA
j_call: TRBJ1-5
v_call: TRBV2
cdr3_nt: TGTGCCAGCAGTGCCAGGGTTGATCAGCCCCAGCATTTT
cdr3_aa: CASSARVDQPQHF

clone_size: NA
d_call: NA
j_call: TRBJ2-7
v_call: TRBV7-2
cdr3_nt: TGTGCCAGCAGTCTTTCGGCGGGCTTCGGGACCCTCGGGCAGCAGTACTTC
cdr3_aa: CASSLSAGFGTLGQQYF

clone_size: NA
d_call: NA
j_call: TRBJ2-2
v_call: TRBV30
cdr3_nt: TGTGCCTGGGGAGATCGTACCGGGGAGCTGTTTTTT
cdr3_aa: CAWGDRTGELFF

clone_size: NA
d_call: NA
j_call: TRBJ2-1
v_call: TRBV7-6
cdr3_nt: TGTGCCAGCAGCTTAATTGCGGGGGCGAAGAATGAGCAGTTCTTC
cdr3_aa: CASSLIAGAKNEQFF

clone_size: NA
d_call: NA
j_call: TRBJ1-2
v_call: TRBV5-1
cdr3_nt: TGCGCCAGCAGCTTGGGTGGAGCCAGACCCTCTAACTATGGCTACACCTTC
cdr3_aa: CASSLGGARPSNYGYTF

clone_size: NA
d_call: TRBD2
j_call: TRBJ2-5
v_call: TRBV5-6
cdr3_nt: TGTGCCAGCAGCCTTAGCGGGACGGGGGAGACCCAGTACTTC
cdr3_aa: CASSLSGTGETQYF

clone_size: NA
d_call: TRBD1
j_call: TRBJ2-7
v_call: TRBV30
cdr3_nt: TGTGCCTGGGGAGACGGGACAGGCTCAAACGAGCAGTACTTC
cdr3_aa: CAWGDGTGSNEQYF

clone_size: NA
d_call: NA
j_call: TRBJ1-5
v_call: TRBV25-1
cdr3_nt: TGTGCCAGCAGCGCTGAGGGGAATCAGCCCCAGCATTTT
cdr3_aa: CASSAEGNQPQHF

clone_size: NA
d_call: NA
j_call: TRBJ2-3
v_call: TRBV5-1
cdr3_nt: TGCGCCAGTCGGCCAGGGGGGGCGGCAGATACGCAGTATTTT
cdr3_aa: CASRPGGAADTQYF

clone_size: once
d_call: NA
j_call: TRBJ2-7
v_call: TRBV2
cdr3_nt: TGTGCCAGCAGTCGCCAGGTTACCTACGAGCAGTACTTC
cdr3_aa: CASSRQVTYEQYF

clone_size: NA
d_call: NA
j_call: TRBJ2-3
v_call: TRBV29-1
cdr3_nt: TGCAGCGTTAAGGGGCAGCACACAGATACGCAGTATTTT
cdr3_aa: CSVKGQHTDTQYF

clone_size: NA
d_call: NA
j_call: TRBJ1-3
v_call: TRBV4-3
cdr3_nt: TGCGCCAGCAGCCAAGATAGTTCAGGGACTGGAAACACCATATATTTT
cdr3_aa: CASSQDSSGTGNTIYF

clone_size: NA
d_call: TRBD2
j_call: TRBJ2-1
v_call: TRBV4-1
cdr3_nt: TGCGCCAGCAGCCAATGGACTAGCGGGAGCAATGAGCAGTTCTTC
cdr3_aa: CASSQWTSGSNEQFF

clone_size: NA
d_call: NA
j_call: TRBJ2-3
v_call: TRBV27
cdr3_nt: TGTGCCAGCAGTTGGGACTCGGGGCACACAGATACGCAGTATTTT
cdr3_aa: CASSWDSGHTDTQYF

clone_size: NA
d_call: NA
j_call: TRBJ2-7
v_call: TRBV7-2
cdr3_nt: TGTGCCACCAAGCTTCTGACGGCGGACACCTACGAGCAGTACTTC
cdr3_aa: CATKLLTADTYEQYF

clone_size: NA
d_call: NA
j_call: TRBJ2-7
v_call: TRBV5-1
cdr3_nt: TGCGCCAGCAGCTTCGGATGGGAGGGGGTAAAAAAGTACGAGCAGTACTTC
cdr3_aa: CASSFGWEGVKKYEQYF

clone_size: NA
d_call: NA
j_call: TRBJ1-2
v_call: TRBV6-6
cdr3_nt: TGTGCCAGCAGTTATGTCAGATATAACTATGGCTACACCTTC
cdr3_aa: CASSYVRYNYGYTF

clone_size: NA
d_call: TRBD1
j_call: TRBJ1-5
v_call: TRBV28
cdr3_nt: TGTGCCAGCGGAGGGGGCAACAGGGGTGGGCAGCCCCAGCATTTT
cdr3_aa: CASGGGNRGGQPQHF

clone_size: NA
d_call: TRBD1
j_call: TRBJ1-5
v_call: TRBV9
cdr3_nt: TGTGCCAGCAGCTTAGACGGGACAGCCAATCAGCCCCAGCATTTT
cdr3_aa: CASSLDGTANQPQHF

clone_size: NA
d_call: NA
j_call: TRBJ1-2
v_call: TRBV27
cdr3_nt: TGTGCCAGCAGACCGGCGGGGCTAAACTATGGCTACACCTTC
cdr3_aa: CASRPAGLNYGYTF

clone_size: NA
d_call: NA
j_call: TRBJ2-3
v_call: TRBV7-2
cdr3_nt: TGTGCCAGCACCCCCCAGCTAGCTGGAGTCGTTACGCAGTATTTT
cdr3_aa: CASTPQLAGVVTQYF

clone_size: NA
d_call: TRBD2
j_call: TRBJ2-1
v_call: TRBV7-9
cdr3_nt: TGTGCCAGCAGATCGACTAGCGGGGGCCACTACAATGAGCAGTTCTTC
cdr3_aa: CASRSTSGGHYNEQFF

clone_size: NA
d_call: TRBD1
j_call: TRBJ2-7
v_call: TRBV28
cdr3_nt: TGTGCCAGCAGTGCGACGGGACAGGGGTCCTACGAGCAGTACTTC
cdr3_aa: CASSATGQGSYEQYF

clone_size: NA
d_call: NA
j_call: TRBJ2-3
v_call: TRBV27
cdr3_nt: TGTGCCAGCAGTTTAGTTGGGGACGCAGATACGCAGTATTTT
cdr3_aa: CASSLVGDADTQYF

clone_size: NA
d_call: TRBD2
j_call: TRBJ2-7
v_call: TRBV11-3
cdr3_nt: TGTGCCAGCAGCTTAGTCGGCGGGAGCTCCTACGAGCAGTACTTC
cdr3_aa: CASSLVGGSSYEQYF

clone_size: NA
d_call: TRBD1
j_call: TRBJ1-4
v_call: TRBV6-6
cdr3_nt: TGTGCCAGCAGTTACCCCGGGACAGGGGATGAAAAACTGTTTTTT
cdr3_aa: CASSYPGTGDEKLFF

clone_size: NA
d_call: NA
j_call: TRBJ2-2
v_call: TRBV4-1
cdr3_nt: TGCGCCAGCAGCCAAGCGGCAGGCCTACGTACCGGGGAGCTGTTTTTT
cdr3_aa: CASSQAAGLRTGELFF

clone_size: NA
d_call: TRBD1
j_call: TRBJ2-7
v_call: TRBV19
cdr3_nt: TGTGCCAGTAGTTTGGGACAGGGTTTCGGGGCCTACGAGCAGTACTTC
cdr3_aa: CASSLGQGFGAYEQYF

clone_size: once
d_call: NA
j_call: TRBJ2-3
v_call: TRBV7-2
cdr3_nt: TGTGCCAGCAGCTTAGGGGGGCGCGCAGATACGCAGTATTTT
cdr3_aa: CASSLGGRADTQYF

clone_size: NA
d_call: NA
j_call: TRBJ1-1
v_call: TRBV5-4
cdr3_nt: TGTGCCAGCAGCTTGGGGGGCACAGGTGAAGCTTTCTTT
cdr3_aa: CASSLGGTGEAFF

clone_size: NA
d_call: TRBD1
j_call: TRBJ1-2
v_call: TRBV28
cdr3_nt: TGTGCCAGCAACCCTGACAGGGTACTTGGCTACACCTTC
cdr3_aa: CASNPDRVLGYTF

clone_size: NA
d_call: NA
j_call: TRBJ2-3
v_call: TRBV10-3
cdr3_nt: TGTGCCATCAGTGTCGCCGAAGCGCAGTATTTT
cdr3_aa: CAISVAEAQYF

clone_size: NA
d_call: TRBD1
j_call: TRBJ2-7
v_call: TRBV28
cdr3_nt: TGTGCCAGCTTTGTCCAGGGGGCAAACGAGCAGTACTTC
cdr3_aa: CASFVQGANEQYF

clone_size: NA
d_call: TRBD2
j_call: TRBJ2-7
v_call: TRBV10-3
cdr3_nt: TGTGCCACGGGACTAGCGGAGTACGAGCAGTACTTC
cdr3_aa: CATGLAEYEQYF

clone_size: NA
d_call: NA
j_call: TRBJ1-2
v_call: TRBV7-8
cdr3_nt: TGTGCCAGCAGCTTAGCCCGGAGTCCGCTGGGGGGCTACACCTTC
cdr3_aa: CASSLARSPLGGYTF